This record covers a single T cell receptor beta chain. The data were obtained in a study of T-cell reconstitution after alpha-beta-depleted transplantation in children. Trimming pared 4 bases from V and 0 bases from J, leaving 10 bases between. From germline, CDR1 is LGHDT and CDR2 YNNKEL (reference sequence). The CDR3 sequence is 15 residues long. A library of TCRbeta sequences, prepared with unique molecular identifiers, was generated. TCRdb reanalysed the PCR reads using MiXCR and keeps one entry per CDR3 protein. The table shows about 610,000 distinct CDR3 sequences, with about 10% occurring only once.

The chain carries TRBV3-1 and TRBJ2-4, with a possible D match to TRBD2 (6 bases). The clonotype originates from a human donor who donated a stem cell graft to a child with acute myeloid leukemia. Specimen: PBMCs from the stem cell graft donor, collected from the stem cell graft. CDR3 nucleotide sequence: TGTGCCAGCAGCCGCGGGGATATAGCCAAAAACATTCAGTACTTC. This sequence encodes CASSRGDIAKNIQYF.